This T cell receptor beta chain was observed in a study of control samples from healthy donors and cancer patients. Method: immunoSEQ multiplex PCR; TCRdb's copy keeps in-frame clones and lacks some. The table shows about 77,000 clones, with approximately 92% occurring only once. CDR3 size: 16 residues. Germline CDR1 and CDR2: KGHSH and LQKENI. The V gene lost 1 base and the J gene lost 0 bases, with 10 bases spanning the gap. Sequenced sample: blood. The clonotype originates from a woman aged 55-69 years in good health. The rearrangement links TRBV18 to TRBJ2-1; either TRBD1 or TRBD2 may supply D (5 bases each). The CDR3, as DNA: TGTGCCAGCTCACCACGGCCAGGGAGCTCCTACAATGAGCAGTTCTTC. Protein sequence: CASSPRPGSSYNEQFF.